The T cell receptor beta chain under discussion was sequenced for a study of vaccination effects on CD4 cells after COVID-19. A few counts support this clone. The antigen is undetermined. Generated by immunoSEQ multiplex PCR, the TCRdb table keeps only in-frame clones and is missing some. The sample holds tens of thousands of clones, 60% to 80% seen once. General study results and limits: Marked clonal contraction of both clone types appeared late after vaccination.

Under the ViraFEST assay, PBMC were stimulated with viral peptide pools so that antigen-specific CD4+ T cells expanded. Sequencing was performed afterwards. CD4+ T cells were isolated after about nine days of culture. Recipients of the vaccine had no prior SARS-CoV-2 infection and negative nucleocapsid antibodies. Every well got 1.5 million to 2.5 million PBMC, which were grown with around 10 IU/ml IL-2 and around 10 ug/ml peptides. In germline, CDR1 is SGHDT, CDR2 YYEEEE. The CDR3 extends over 15 amino acids. The V and J ends lost 1 base and 3 bases respectively, with 12 bases between them. The chain combines TRBV5-6 with TRBJ2-3, with D unresolved. This sequence originates from a human donor who received a COVID-19 vaccine. Sequenced material: CD4+ T cells from PBMCs cultured with HCoV-OC43 spike peptides, taken before COVID-19 vaccination. As for subset: HCoV-OC43 spike overlapping peptide pool stimulation. For the CDR3, the DNA is TGTGCCAGCAGCTTGTATGGGTTGAGGACAGATACGCAGTATTTT. This codes for CASSLYGLRTDTQYF.